This TCR beta chain originates from a study of OX40 agonist ivuxolimab in advanced cancers. Patients were excluded for autoimmune disease history or systemic immunosuppression. Assay used: immunoSEQ multiplex PCR; TCRdb lists only in-frame clones, some missing. The data hold roughly 40,000 clones, with around 90% observed a single time. CDR1 is MNHNS and CDR2 is SASEGT in the germline V gene. The V and J ends lost 5 bases and 1 base respectively, with 9 bases between them. This CDR3 has 13 amino acids. Study-level findings and limits: There was clonal expansion of CD4+ and CD8+ blood T cells by week 6 at 0.1 to 3.0 mg/kg. Still undetermined is the antigen specificity of the expanded peripheral T cells.

A word on this clone: No antigen is known for it.

Sequenced material: CD4+ or CD8+ T cells sorted from blood, taken in a trial of the OX40 agonist ivuxolimab. The clonotype originates from an adult with an advanced solid tumor such as melanoma, head and neck, liver or kidney cancer. The genes are TRBV6-1 and TRBJ2-7; D may be TRBD2 (6 bases). As DNA, the CDR3 is TGTGCCAGCAGTTTAGCGGATTCCTACGAGCAGTACTTC. Translation: CASSLADSYEQYF.